This T cell receptor (beta chain) is from a study of blood T cell repertoires in COVID-19 (dated by TCRdb to the early 2020s). Background for the entire study: The collaborator samples originated in the United States, Italy and Spain and spanned the acute and convalescent phases of COVID-19. The material from the prospective study consisted of cDNA or gDNA derived from T cells, B-cell-depleted T cells, or PBMCs. Subjects who had been exposed to COVID-19, were actively infected with it, or had recovered from it provided the deeply sampled blood TCRbeta repertoires that made up the dataset. The repertoires were released in a freely available public database meant as a resource for research on the immune response to SARS-CoV-2. Samples came from the ongoing ImmuneRACE study (first 160 participants) plus 1,254 subjects from 6 global collaborators. Nearly every sample came with metadata listing a de-identified subject ID, COVID-19 status, age in years and sex. Where available, HLA class I and class II types were taken from metadata supplied by the sample provider and were not determined by assay-based typing. Overall study results and their limits: How much clinical and demographic metadata was included differed by source and by participant, and the metadata was provided uncurated.

On this clone itself: Which antigen it targets is not known. No qualities accompany the bases; no much larger clone lies one base away.

At one collaborating source in Seattle, patients were enrolled during active infection and were followed longitudinally through the course of disease. The collaborating institutions used their own protocols to collect whole blood in K2EDTA tubes. Collaborator samples were shipped for TCRbeta analysis as frozen whole blood, isolated PBMCs, or DNA extracted from either sample type. From its cysteine to its phenylalanine, the CDR3 spans 22 amino acids. Only CDR3 DNA is held: 66 bases, read in frame from base 1. Via the germline V gene, CDR1 is MRHNA and CDR2 SNTAGT. V is pruned by 0 bases and J by 4 bases, leaving 20 bases of the junction without a gene match. TCRbeta CDR3 regions were amplified from genomic DNA by means of the immunoSEQ Assay, a bias-controlled multiplex PCR. In the original analysis: Within the assay, amplification of reference gene primers was used to estimate how many nucleated cells each sample contained. To quantify the absolute abundance of each unique TCRbeta CDR3 rearrangement, sequence reads were collapsed and filtered. Productive Simpson clonality was computed per sample as the square root of Simpson's diversity index over productive rearrangements. TCRdb provides this immuneACCESS table in a form limited to in-frame rearrangements. Some clones are lacking; in checked studies, under half of them reflect an unresolved V gene, and why the rest are absent is not known. Clonal size and the V and J genes are those of that table, whereas D and trimming came from the DNA. Recorded for this sample are 250,000 to 300,000 clones; about nine tenths of them occurred a single time. The biggest ten clones account for about 11% of the sample.

The clonotype was recovered from a woman in her thirties with COVID-19, enrolled during active disease. What was sequenced was peripheral blood. The rearrangement joined TRBV6-4 to TRBJ2-5; TRBD2 aligns with 13 central bases. The CDR3 sequence is CASSDSADRPLAGGPNRETQYF. The bases read TGTGCCAGCAGTGACTCCGCCGACAGGCCACTAGCGGGAGGGCCGAATCGAGAGACCCAGTACTTC.